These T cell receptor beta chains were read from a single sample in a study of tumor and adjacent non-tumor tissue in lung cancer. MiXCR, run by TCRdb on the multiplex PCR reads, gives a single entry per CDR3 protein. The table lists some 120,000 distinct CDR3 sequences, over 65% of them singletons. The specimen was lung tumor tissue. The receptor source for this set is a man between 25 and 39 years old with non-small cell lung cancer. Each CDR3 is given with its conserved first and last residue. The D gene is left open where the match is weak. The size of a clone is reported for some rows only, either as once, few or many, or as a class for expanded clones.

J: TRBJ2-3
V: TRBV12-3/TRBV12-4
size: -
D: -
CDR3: CASSPGMTDTQYF
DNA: TGTGCCAGCAGCCCGGGGATGACAGATACGCAGTATTTT

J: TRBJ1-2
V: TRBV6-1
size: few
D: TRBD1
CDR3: CASSTGQGTDYGYTF
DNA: TGTGCCAGCAGCACCGGACAGGGGACAGACTATGGCTACACCTTC

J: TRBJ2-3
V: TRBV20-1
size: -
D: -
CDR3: CSACRRGAGNLHTQYF
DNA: TGCAGTGCTTGTCGAAGGGGGGCGGGGAATTTACATACGCAGTATTTT

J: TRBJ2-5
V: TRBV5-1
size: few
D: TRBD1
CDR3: CASSRGLGQEQETQYF
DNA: TGCGCCAGCAGCCGCGGACTGGGACAGGAACAAGAGACCCAGTACTTC

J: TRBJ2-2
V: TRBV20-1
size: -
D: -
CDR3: CSANPAGRTRELLF
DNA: TGCAGTGCTAATCCGGCAGGGCGCACCAGGGAGCTGCTTTTT

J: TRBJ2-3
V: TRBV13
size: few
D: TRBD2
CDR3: CASSTRTSATTDTQYF
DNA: TGTGCCAGCAGCACCCGGACTAGCGCGACAACAGATACGCAGTATTTT

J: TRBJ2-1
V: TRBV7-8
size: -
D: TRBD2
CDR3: CASTPGASGILEQFF
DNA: TGTGCCAGCACCCCCGGGGCTAGCGGGATTCTTGAGCAGTTCTTC

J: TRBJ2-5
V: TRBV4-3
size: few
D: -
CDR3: CASSQGVGVVGKETQYF
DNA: TGCGCCAGCAGCCAAGGAGTTGGTGTGGTGGGAAAAGAGACCCAGTACTTC

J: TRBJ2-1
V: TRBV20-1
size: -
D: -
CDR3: CSARRARVHNEQFF
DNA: TGCAGTGCTAGAAGGGCGAGGGTGCATAATGAGCAGTTCTTC

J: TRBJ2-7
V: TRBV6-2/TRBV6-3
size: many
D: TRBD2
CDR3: CASSSQRGNYEQYF
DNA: TGTGCCAGCAGTTCCCAGCGGGGGAATTACGAGCAGTACTTC

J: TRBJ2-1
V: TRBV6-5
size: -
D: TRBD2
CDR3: CVSSYLAGGRNKQFF
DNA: TGTGTCAGCAGTTACCTAGCGGGAGGTCGGAATAAGCAGTTCTTC

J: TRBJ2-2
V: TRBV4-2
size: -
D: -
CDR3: CASCQDPSPDTGELFF
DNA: TGTGCCAGCTGCCAAGATCCATCCCCGGACACCGGGGAGCTGTTTTTT

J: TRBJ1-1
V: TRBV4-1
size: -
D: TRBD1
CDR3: CASNQQGASTEAFF
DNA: TGCGCCAGCAACCAACAGGGGGCAAGCACTGAAGCTTTCTTT

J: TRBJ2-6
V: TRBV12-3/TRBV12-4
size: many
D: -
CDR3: CASSSTWLAGANVLTF
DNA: TGTGCCAGCAGTTCGACCTGGCTGGCTGGGGCCAACGTCCTGACTTTC

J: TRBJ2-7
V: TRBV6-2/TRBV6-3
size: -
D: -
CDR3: CASSWDASHSYEQYF
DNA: TGTGCCAGCAGTTGGGACGCAAGCCACTCCTACGAGCAATACTTC

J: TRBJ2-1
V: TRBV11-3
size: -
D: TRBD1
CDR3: CASSVRQGIPYNEQFF
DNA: TGTGCCAGCAGCGTCAGACAGGGGATACCCTACAATGAGCAGTTCTTC

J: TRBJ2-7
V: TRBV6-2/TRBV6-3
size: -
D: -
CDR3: CASKFRDGAYEQYF
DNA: TGTGCCAGCAAATTCCGGGACGGAGCCTACGAGCAGTACTTC

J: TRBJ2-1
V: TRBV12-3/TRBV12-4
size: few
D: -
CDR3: CASIRQGAANEQFF
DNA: TGTGCCAGCATCAGGCAGGGAGCAGCCAATGAGCAGTTCTTC

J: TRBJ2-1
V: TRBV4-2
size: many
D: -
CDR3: CASSQAGAYNEQFF
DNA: TGTGCCAGCAGCCAAGCTGGAGCCTACAATGAGCAGTTCTTC

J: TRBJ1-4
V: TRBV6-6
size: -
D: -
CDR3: CASSYSGGTNEKLSF
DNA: TGTGCCAGCAGTTACTCGGGGGGCACTAATGAAAAACTGTCTTTT

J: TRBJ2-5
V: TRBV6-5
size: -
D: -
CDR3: CASSYDGGIETQYF
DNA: TGTGCCAGCAGTTACGACGGCGGTATAGAGACCCAATACTTC

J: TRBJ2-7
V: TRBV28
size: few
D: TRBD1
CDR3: CASSFWDRAYEQYF
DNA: TGTGCCAGCAGTTTCTGGGACAGGGCCTACGAGCAGTACTTC

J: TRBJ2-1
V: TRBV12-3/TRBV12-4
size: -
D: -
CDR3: CARSLKVPSQFF
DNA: TGTGCCAGGAGTTTAAAGGTCCCTTCGCAGTTCTTC

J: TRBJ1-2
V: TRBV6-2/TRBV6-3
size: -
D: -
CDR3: CVSSSRIRYGYTF
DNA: TGTGTCAGCAGTTCACGGATCCGCTATGGCTACACCTTC

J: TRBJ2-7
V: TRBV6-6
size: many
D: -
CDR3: CASSRGGYEQYF
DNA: TGTGCCAGCAGTCGTGGGGGCTACGAGCAGTACTTC

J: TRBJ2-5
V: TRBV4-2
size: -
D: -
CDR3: CASSQRSDGSYQETQYF
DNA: TGTGCCAGCAGCCAGAGGTCGGACGGCTCGTACCAAGAGACCCAGTACTTC

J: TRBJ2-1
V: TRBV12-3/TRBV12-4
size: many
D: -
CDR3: CASSLRYNEQFF
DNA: TGTGCCAGCAGCCTCAGATACAATGAGCAGTTCTTC

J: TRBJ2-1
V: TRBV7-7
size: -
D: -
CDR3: CASSLGPWGEQFF
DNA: TGTGCTAGCAGCTTAGGCCCTTGGGGTGAGCAGTTCTTC

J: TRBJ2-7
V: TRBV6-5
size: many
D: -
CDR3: CASRDDQLGEQYF
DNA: TGTGCCAGCAGGGACGACCAGTTGGGCGAGCAGTACTTC

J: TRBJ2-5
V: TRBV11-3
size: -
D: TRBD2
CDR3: CASRLEAGWQETQYF
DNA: TGTGCCAGCCGCCTAGAAGCGGGATGGCAAGAGACCCAGTACTTC

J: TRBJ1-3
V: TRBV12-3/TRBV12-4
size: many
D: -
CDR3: CASSLPRTSTSGNTIYF
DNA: TGTGCCAGCAGTTTACCCCGGACATCTACCTCTGGAAACACCATATATTTT

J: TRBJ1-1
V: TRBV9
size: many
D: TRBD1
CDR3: CASSSSGGPGTEAFF
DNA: TGTGCCAGCAGCTCTTCAGGGGGGCCGGGCACTGAAGCTTTCTTT

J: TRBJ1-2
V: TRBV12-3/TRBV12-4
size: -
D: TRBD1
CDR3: CASSLGTGDYGYTF
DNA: TGTGCCAGCAGTTTGGGGACAGGGGACTATGGTTACACTTTC

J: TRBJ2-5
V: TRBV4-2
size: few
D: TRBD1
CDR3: CASSQDATGSSSETQYF
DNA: TGTGCCAGCAGCCAAGACGCGACAGGGTCATCCTCAGAGACCCAGTACTTC

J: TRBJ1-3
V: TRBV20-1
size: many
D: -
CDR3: CSVRTVDTIYF
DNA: TGCAGTGTCCGAACCGTGGACACCATATATTTT

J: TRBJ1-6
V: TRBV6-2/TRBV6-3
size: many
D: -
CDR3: CASSYDSPLHF
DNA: TGTGCCAGCAGTTACGATTCACCCCTCCACTTT

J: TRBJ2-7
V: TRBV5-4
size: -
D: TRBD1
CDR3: CAGTWGTGLSYEQYF
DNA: TGTGCCGGCACCTGGGGGACAGGCCTCTCCTACGAGCAGTACTTC

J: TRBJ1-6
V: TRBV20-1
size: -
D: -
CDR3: CSARDCTINSPLRF
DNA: TGCAGTGCTAGGGACTGTACGATTAACTCACCCCTCCGCTTT

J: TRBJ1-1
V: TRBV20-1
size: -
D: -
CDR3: CSARATWINTEAFF
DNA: TGCAGTGCTAGAGCCACTTGGATTAACACTGAAGCTTTCTTT